This TCR beta chain appears in the sequencing data of a study of blood T cell repertoires in COVID-19. Study in general: COVID-19 samples collected from the United States, Italy and Spain covered acute and convalescent phases.

This clone was seen once. Using immunoSEQ multiplex PCR, the repertoire was profiled, and TCRdb retains in-frame clones only, with some absent. The repertoire holds 99,000 or so clones, with approximately 82% as singletons. Germline CDR1 and CDR2: LNHDA and SQIVND (reference sequence). The CDR3 covers 15 residues. The V and J ends lost 3 bases and 3 bases, in that order; junction bases with no gene match: 8. The chain employs TRBV19 and TRBJ2-7, with 7 bases matching TRBD2. This TCR came from a woman of 80 years or more with acute or convalescent COVID-19. The source material was peripheral blood. CDR3 nucleotides: TGTGCCAGTAGTATCATCGGGCGGGAGTACTACGAGCAGTACTTC. Translating gives CASSIIGREYYEQYF.